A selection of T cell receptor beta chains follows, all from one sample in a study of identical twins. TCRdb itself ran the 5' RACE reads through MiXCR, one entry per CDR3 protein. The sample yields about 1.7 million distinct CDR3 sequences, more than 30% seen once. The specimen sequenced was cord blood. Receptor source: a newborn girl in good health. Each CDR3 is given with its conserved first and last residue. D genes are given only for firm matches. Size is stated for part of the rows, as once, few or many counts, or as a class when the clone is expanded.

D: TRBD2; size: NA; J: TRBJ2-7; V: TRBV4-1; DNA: TGCGCCGGCAGCCAAGTAGGGACTAGCGGCTACAATGAGCAGTACTTC; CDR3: CAGSQVGTSGYNEQYF
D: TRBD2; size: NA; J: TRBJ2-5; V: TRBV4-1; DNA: TGCGCCAGCAGCCAGGACGACCCAGCGGGACCCCCTTTCGAGAATGAGCAGTACTTC; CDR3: CASSQDDPAGPPFENEQYF
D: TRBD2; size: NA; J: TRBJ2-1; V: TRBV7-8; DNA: TGTGCCAGCAGCCACCCTTTGGTGCGAGCGGGAGACAATGAGCAGTTCTTC; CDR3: CASSHPLVRAGDNEQFF
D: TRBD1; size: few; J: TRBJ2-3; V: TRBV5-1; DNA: TGCGCCAGCAAAGAGACAGGGGTCACAGATACGCAGTATTTT; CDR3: CASKETGVTDTQYF
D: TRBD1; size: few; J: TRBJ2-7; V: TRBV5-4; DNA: TGTGCCAGCAGCTTGGGGAAGGACAGGGACAACGAGCAGTACTTC; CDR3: CASSLGKDRDNEQYF
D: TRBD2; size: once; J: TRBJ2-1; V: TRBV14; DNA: TGTGCCAGCAGCCGTCAGACTAGCGCCCTGGTCAGTGAGCAGTTCTTC; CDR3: CASSRQTSALVSEQFF
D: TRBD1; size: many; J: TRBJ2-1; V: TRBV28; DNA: TGTGCCAGTACGAGCCAGACAGGGGGCTACAATGAGCAGTTCTTC; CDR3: CASTSQTGGYNEQFF
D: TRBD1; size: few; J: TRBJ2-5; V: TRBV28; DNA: TGTGCCAGCAGTTTGGGACAGGTCTACAATGAGCAGTACTTC; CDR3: CASSLGQVYNEQYF
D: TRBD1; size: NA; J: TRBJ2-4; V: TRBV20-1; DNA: TGCAGTGCTAGTAGGACAGGGCCGAAAAACGTTCAGTACTTC; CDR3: CSASRTGPKNVQYF
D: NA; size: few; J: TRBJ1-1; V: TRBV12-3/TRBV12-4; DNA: TGTGCCAGCAGCACGCGAGCCCTTGAAGCTTTCTTT; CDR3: CASSTRALEAFF
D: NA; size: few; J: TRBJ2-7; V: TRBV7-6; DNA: TGTGCCAGCAGCTTAGAAGACGGGTCCTACGAGCAGTACTTC; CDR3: CASSLEDGSYEQYF
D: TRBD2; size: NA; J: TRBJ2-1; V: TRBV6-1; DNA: TGTGCCAGGGGACTAGCCGGGAGGGCCAATGAGCAGTTCTTC; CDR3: CARGLAGRANEQFF
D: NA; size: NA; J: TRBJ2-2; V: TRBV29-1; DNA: TGCAGCGTGGTTTTGACCGGGGAGCTGTTTTTT; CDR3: CSVVLTGELFF
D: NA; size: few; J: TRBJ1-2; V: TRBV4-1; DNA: TGCGCCAGCAGCCAAGGTCTCCCCGACTATGGCTACACCTTC; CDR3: CASSQGLPDYGYTF
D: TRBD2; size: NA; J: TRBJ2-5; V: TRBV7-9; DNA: TGTGCCAGCAGCCGTGGGACTAACCAAGAGACCCAGTACTTC; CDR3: CASSRGTNQETQYF
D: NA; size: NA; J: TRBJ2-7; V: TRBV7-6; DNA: TGTGCCAGCAGCTTAGACCAGGGTTTTTACGAGCAGTACTTC; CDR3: CASSLDQGFYEQYF
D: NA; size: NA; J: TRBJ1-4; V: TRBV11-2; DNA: TGTGCCAGCAGCTCGTGGGTAGCTCAAGGGGAAAAACTGTTTTTT; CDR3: CASSSWVAQGEKLFF
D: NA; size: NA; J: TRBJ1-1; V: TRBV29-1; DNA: TGCAGCGTTGTGATGGGGACCGGCGCTGAAGCTTTCTTT; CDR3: CSVVMGTGAEAFF
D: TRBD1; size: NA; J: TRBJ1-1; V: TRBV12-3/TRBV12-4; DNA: TGTGCCAGCAGTGAACAGGGGCGCCTAAACACTGAAGCTTTCTTT; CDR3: CASSEQGRLNTEAFF
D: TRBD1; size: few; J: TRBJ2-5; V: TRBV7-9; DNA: TGTGCCAGCAGCTTCCCCGACAGGGGTCAAGAGACCCAGTACTTC; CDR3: CASSFPDRGQETQYF
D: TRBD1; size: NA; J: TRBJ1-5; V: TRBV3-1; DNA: TGTGCCAGCAGCCAAGAAACAGGGGTCGGTCAGCCCCAGCATTTT; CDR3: CASSQETGVGQPQHF
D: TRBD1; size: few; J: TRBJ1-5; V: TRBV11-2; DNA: TGTGCCAGCAGCTTAGATGCCAGGGGGGAGCCCCAGCATTTT; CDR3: CASSLDARGEPQHF
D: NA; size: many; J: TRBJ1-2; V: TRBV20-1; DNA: TGCAGTGCTAGACACCGCTCTCGGTATGGCTACACCTTC; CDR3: CSARHRSRYGYTF
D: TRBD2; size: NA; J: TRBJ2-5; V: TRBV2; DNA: TGTGCCAGCAGTGGGCTAGCGGGAGTGGTGAAGTACTTC; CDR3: CASSGLAGVVKYF
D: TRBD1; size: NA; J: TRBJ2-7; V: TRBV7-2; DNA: TGTGCCAGCAGCATGGACAGGGGGCAATCCTACGAGCAGTACTTC; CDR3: CASSMDRGQSYEQYF
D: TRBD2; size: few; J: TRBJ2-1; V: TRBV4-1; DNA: TGCGCCAGCAGCCAAGCGACTAGCACACGTAAGCAGTTCTTC; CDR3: CASSQATSTRKQFF
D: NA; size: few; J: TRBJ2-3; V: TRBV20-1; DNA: TGCAGTGCTAGACGGCGCACTAGCGTGGGGGCACACACAGATACGCAGTATTTT; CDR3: CSARRRTSVGAHTDTQYF
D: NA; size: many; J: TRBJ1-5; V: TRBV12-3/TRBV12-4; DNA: TGTGCCACCGGCGGACAGCCCAATCAGCCCCAGCATTTT; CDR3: CATGGQPNQPQHF
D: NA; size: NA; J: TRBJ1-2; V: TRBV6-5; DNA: TGTGCCAGCAGTAGCCAGAGGGGCAGGTATGGCTACACCTTC; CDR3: CASSSQRGRYGYTF
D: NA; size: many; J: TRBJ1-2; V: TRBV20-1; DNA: TGCAGTGCTAGAGGGGGGGGCTACACCTTC; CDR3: CSARGGGYTF
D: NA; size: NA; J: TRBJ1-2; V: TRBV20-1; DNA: TGCAGTGCTAGAGATTGGGGGGGCGACTATGGCTACACCTTC; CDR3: CSARDWGGDYGYTF
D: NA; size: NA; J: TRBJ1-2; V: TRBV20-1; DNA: TGCAGTGCTAAGAGAGACCCTAACGGGGGCTACACCTTC; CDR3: CSAKRDPNGGYTF
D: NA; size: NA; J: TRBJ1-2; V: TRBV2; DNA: TGTGCCAGCAATGAGGACAGTGGCTACACCTTC; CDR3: CASNEDSGYTF
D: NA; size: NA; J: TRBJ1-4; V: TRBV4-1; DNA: TGCGCCAGCAGCCAAGATTGGAGGGGCGGAGGGGAAAAACTGTTTTTT; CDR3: CASSQDWRGGGEKLFF
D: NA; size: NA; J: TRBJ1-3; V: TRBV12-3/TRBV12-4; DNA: TGTGCCAGCAGTTATGGGGGTAGAAACACCATATATTTT; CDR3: CASSYGGRNTIYF
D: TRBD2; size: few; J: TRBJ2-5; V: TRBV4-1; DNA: TGCGCCAGCAGCCACCCAACCCAGCGGGACCAACGAGAGACCCAGTACTTC; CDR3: CASSHPTQRDQRETQYF
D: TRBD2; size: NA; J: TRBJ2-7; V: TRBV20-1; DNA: TGCAGTGCTAGAGATTCTAGCGGGAGCGCCTACGAGCAGTACTTC; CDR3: CSARDSSGSAYEQYF
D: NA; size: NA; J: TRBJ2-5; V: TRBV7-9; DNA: TGTGCCAGCAGCTTCGGGTCTCACCAAGAGACCCAGTACTTC; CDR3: CASSFGSHQETQYF
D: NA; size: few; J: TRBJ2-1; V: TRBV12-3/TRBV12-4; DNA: TGTGCCAGCAGTTTAAGGGGGACTTCTTCCTACAATGAGCAGTTCTTC; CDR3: CASSLRGTSSYNEQFF
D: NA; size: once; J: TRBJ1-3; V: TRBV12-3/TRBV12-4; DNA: TGTGCCAGCAGTTTACCAGTACCGGAAACCTCTGGAAACACCATATATTTT; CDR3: CASSLPVPETSGNTIYF
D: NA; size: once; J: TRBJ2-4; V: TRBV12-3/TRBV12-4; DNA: TGTGTCAGCAGAGGACAGGGAGGGGACATTCAGTACTTC; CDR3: CVSRGQGGDIQYF
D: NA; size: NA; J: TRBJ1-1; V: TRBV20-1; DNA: TGCAGTGCCAAAACCACCAGGGGGAACACTGAAGCTTTCTTT; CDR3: CSAKTTRGNTEAFF
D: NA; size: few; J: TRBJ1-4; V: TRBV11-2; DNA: TGTGCCAGCAGCTTTGGCCGGGGGGGTAATGAAAAACTGTTTTTT; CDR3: CASSFGRGGNEKLFF